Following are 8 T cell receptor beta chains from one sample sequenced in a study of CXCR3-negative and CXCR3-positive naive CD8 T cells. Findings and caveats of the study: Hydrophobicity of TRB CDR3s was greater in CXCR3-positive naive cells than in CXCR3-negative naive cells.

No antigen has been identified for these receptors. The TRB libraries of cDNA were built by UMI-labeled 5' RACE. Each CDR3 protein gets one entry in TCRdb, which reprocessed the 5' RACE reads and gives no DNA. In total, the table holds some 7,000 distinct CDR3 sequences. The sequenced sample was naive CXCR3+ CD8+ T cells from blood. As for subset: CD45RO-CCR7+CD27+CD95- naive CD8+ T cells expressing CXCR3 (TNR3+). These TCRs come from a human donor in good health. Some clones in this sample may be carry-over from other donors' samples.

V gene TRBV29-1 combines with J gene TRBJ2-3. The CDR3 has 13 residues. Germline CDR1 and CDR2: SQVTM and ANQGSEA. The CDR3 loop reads CSDEEENTDTQYF.

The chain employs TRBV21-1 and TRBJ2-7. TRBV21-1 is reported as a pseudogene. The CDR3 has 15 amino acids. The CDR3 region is CASSKVAVGRYEQYF.

CDR3 residues: CASFSPFRKREGRDEQFF. V usage is TRBV12-3 or TRBV12-4 and J usage is TRBJ2-1; TCRdb proposes TRBD2, but this gene call is untestable without DNA. This CDR3 region has 18 residues.

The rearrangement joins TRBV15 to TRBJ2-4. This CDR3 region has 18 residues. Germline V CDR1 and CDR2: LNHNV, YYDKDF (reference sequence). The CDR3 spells CATSRDMNGDTPKNIQYF. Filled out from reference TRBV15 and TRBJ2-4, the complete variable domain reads DAMVIQNPRYQVTQFGKPVTLSCSQTLNHNVMYWYQQKSSQAPKLLFHYYDKDFNNEADTPDNFQSRRPNTSFCFLDIRSPGLGDTAMYLCATSRDMNGDTPKNIQYFGAGTRLSVL.

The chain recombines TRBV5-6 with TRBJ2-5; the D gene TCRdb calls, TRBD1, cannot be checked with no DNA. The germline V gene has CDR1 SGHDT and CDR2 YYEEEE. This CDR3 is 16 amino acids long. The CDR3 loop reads CASSLAGTGGGETQYF.

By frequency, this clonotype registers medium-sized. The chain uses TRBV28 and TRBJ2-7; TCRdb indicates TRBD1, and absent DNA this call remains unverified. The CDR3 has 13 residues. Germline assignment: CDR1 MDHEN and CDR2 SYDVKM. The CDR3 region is CASSLYDSHEQYF.

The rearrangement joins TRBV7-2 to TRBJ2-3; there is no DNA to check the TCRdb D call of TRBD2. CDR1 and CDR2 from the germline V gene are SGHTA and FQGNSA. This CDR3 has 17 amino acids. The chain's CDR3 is CASSEGLAGSKGDTQYF.

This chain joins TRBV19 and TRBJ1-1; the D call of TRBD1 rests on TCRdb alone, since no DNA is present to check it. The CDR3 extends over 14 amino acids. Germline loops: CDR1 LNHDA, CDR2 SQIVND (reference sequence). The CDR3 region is CASSIEFRTGEAFF.